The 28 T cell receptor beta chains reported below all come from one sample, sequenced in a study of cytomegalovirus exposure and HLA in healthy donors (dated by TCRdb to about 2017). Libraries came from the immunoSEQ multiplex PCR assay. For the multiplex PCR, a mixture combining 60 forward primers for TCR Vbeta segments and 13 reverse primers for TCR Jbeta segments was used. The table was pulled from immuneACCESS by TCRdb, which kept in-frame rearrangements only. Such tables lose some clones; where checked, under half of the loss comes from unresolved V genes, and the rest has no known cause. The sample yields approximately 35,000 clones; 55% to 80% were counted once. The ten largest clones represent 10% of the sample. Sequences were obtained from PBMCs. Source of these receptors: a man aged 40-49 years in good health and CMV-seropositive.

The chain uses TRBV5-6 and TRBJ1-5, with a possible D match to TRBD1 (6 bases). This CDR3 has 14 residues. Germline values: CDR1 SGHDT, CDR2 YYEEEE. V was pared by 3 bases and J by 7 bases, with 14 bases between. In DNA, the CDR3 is TGTGCCAGCAGCTCACAGGGAATGAGCCAGCCCCAGCATTTT. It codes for CASSSQGMSQPQHF. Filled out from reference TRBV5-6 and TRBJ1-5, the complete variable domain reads DAGVTQSPTHLIKTRGQQVTLRCSPKSGHDTVSWYQQALGQGPQFIFQYYEEEERQRGNFPDRFSGHQFPNYSSELNVNALLLGDSALYLCASSSQGMSQPQHFGDGTRLSIL.

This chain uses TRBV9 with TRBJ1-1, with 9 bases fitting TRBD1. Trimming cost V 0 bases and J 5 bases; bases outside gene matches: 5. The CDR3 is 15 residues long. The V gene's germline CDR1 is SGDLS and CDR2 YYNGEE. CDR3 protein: CASSVEGTGRTEAFF. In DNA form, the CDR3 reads TGTGCCAGCAGCGTAGAAGGGACAGGGAGGACTGAAGCTTTCTTT.

CDR3: CASSPTGLSSYEQYF. CDR3 nucleotide sequence: TGTGCCAGCAGTCCTACAGGTTTAAGCTCCTACGAGCAGTACTTC. The chain combines TRBV27 with TRBJ2-7; D is possibly TRBD1 (5 bases). Germline lookup yields CDR1 MNHEY and CDR2 SMNVEV (reference sequence). This CDR3 region has 15 residues. Trimming took off 5 bases at V and 0 bases at J, with 14 bases between the two ends.

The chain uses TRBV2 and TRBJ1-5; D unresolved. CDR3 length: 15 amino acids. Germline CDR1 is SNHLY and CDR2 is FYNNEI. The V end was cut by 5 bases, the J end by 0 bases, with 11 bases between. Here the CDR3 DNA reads TGTGCCAGCAGTCAGGACTTGGGTAGCAATCAGCCCCAGCATTTT. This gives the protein CASSQDLGSNQPQHF.

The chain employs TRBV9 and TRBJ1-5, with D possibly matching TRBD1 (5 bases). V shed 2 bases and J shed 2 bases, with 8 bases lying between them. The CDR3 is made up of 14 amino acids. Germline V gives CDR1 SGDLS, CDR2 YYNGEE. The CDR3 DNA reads TGTGCCAGCAGCGTTGGGGGGGGCAATCAGCCCCAGCATTTT. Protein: CASSVGGGNQPQHF.

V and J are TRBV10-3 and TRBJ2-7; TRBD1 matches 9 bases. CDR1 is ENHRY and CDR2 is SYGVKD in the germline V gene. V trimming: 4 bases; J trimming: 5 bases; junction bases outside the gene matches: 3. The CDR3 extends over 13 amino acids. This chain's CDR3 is CAISGTGEDEQYF. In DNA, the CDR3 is TGTGCCATCAGTGGGACAGGGGAAGACGAGCAGTACTTC.

The CDR3 reads CASSLWQGNTEAFF. The CDR3 bases are TGCGCCAGCAGCTTGTGGCAGGGGAACACTGAAGCTTTCTTT. The V and J genes are TRBV5-1 and TRBJ1-1, with D tentatively TRBD1 (5 bases). Looked up from germline, CDR1 is SGHRS and CDR2 is YFSETQ. This CDR3 is built from 14 residues. The V end was cut by 1 base, the J end by 1 base, with 8 bases between.

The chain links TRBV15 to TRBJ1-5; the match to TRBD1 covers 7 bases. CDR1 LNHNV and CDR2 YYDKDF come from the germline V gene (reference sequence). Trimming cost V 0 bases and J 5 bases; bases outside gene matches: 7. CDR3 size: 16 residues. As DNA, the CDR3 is TGTGCCACCAGCAGAGATAAGCGACAGGGAGATCAGCCCCAGCATTTT. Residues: CATSRDKRQGDQPQHF.

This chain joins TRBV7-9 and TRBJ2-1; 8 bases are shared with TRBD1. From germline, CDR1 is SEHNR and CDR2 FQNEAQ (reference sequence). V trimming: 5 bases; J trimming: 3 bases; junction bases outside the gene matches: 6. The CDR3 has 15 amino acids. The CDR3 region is CASSHTGGGYNEQFF. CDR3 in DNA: TGTGCCAGCAGCCACACAGGGGGAGGCTACAATGAGCAGTTCTTC.

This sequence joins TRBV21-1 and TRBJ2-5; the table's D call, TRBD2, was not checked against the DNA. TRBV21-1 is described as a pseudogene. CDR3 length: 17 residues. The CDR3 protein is CASSIGLAGANQETQYF. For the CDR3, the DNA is TGTGCCAGCAGCATTGGACTAGCGGGGGCCAACCAAGAGACCCAGTACTTC.

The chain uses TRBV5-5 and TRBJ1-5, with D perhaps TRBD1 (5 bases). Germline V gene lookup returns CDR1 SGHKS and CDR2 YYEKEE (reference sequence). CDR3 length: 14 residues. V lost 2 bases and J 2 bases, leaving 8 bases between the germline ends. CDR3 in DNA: TGTGCCAGCAGCTTTACAGGAGGCAATCAGCCCCAGCATTTT. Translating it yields CASSFTGGNQPQHF. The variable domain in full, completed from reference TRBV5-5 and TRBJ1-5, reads DAGVTQSPTHLIKTRGQQVTLRCSPISGHKSVSWYQQVLGQGPQFIFQYYEKEERGRGNFPDRFSARQFPNYSSELNVNALLLGDSALYLCASSFTGGNQPQHFGDGTRLSIL.

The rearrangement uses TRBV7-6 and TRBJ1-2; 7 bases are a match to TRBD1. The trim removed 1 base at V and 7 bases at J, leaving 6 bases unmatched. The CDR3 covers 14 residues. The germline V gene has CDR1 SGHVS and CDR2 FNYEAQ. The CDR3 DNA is TGTGCCAGCAGCTTAGATGGGACAGTTTCTGGCTACACCTTC. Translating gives CASSLDGTVSGYTF.

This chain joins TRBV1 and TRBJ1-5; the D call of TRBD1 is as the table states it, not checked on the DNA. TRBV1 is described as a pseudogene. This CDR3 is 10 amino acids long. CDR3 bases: TGCAGACAGGGTCACCAGCCCCAGCATTTT. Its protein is CRQGHQPQHF.

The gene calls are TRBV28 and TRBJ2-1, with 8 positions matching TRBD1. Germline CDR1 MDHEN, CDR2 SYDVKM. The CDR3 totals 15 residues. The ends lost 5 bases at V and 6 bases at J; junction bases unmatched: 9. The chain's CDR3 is CASSPPTGVGNEQFF. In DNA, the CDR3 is TGTGCCAGCAGTCCACCGACAGGGGTTGGCAATGAGCAGTTCTTC.

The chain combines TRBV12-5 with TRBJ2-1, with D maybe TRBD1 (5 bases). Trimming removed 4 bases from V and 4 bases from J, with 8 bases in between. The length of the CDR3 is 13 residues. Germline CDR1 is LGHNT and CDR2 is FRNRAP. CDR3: CASGSSGYNEQFF. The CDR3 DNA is TGTGCTAGTGGTTCGTCAGGGTACAATGAGCAGTTCTTC.

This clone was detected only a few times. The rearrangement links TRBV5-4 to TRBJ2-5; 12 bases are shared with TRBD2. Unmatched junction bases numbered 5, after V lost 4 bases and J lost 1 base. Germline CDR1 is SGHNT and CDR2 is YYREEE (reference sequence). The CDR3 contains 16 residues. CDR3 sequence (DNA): TGTGCCAGCAGCCCCGGGACTAGCGGGTTCCAAGAGACCCAGTACTTC. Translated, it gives CASSPGTSGFQETQYF.

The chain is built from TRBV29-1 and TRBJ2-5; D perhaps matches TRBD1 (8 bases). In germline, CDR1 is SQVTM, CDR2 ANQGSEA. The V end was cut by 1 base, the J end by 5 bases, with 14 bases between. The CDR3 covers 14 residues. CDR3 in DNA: TGCAGCGTTGAAGGGACAGGGAGGGGGGAGACCCAGTACTTC. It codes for CSVEGTGRGETQYF.

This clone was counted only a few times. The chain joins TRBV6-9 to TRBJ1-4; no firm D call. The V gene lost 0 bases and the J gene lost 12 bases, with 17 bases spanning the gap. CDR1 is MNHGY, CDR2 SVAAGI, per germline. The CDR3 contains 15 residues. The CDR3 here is CASSYSTDWPGELFF. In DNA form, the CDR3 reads TGTGCCAGCAGTTATTCTACGGACTGGCCCGGGGAACTGTTTTTT.

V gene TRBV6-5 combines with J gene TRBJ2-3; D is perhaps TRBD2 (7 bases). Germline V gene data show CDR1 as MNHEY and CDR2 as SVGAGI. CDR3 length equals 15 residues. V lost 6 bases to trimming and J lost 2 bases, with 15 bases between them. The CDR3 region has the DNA TGTGCCAGCAGGCCGGCCGGGGGGCCCACAGATACGCAGTATTTT. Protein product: CASRPAGGPTDTQYF.

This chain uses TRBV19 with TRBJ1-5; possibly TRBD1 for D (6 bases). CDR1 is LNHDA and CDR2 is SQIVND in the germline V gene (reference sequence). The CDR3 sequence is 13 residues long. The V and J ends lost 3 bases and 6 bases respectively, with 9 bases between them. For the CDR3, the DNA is TGTGCCAGTAGTATCTCCAGGGGTCAGCCCCAGCATTTT. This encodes CASSISRGQPQHF.

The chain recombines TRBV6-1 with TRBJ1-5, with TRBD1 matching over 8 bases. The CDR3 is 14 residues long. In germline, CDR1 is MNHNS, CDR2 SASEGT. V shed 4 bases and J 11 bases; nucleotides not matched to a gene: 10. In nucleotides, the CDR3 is TGTGCCAGCAGTGGACAGGGGACCTTTGTGGCCCAGCATTTT. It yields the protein CASSGQGTFVAQHF.

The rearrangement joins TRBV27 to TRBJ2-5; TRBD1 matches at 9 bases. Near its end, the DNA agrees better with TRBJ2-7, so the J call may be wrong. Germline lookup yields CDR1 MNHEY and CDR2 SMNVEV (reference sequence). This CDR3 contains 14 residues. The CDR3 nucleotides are TGTGCCAGCAGACCAATGACAGGGGGTTACGAGCAGTACTTC. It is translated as CASRPMTGGYEQYF.

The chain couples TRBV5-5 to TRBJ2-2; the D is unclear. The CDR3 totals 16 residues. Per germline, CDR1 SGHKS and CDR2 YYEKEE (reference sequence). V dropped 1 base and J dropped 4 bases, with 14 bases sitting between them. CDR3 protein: CASSLIGSLGTGELFF. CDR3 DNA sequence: TGTGCCAGCAGCTTGATCGGGTCCCTAGGCACCGGGGAGCTGTTTTTT.

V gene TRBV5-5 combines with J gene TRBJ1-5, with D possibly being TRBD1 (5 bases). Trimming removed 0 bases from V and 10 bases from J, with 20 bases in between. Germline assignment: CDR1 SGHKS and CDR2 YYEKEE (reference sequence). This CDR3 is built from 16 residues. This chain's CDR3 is CASSLGQGLQSEPQHF. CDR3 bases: TGTGCCAGCAGCTTGGGGCAGGGCCTCCAATCAGAACCCCAGCATTTT.

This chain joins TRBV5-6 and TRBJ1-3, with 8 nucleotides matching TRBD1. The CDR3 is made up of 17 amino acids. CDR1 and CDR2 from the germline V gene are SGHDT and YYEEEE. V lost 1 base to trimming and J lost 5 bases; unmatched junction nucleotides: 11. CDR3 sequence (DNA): TGTGCCAGCAGCTTGAGAAGGAAGAGACAGGGGAGAAACACCATATATTTT. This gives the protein CASSLRRKRQGRNTIYF.

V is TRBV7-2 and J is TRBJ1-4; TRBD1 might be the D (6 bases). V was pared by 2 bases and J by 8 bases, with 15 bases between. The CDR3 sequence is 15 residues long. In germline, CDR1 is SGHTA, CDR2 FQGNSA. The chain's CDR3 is CASSLSPPGDEKLFF. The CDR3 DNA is TGTGCCAGCAGCTTAAGCCCCCCAGGGGACGAAAAACTGTTTTTT.

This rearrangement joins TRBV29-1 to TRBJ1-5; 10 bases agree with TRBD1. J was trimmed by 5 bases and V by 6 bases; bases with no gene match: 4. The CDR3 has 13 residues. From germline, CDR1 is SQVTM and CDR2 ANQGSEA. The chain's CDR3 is CSVGTGADQPQHF. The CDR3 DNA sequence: TGCAGCGTGGGGACAGGGGCGGATCAGCCCCAGCATTTT.

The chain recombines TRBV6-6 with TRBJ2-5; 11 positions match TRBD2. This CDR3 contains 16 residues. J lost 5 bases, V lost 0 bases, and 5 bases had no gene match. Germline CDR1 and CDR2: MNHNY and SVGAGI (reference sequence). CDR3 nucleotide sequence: TGTGCCAGCAGTTACTCGGGTAGCGGGGGGGCTGAGACCCAGTACTTC. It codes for CASSYSGSGGAETQYF.